This T cell receptor (beta chain) was sequenced for a study of shared clonotypes between healthy human individuals. Remarks on this clone: What it recognizes is unknown.

This CDR3 is 13 amino acids long. V shed 8 bases and J 6 bases; nucleotides not matched to a gene: 10. Germline loops: CDR1 SNHLY, CDR2 FYNNEI. Whole-study results and caveats: Richness estimates generally favored naive over memory subsets.

Study donors comprised healthy, HIV-negative adults devoid of recent acute infection or vaccination. Subsets obtained from CD4+ cells comprised CD45RA+ naive and CD45RA-negative memory cells. Method: immunoSEQ multiplex PCR; TCRdb's copy keeps in-frame clones and lacks some. Of hundreds of thousands of clones listed, less than 80% are singletons. The clonotype comes from a woman aged 30 to 39 in good health. Sequenced input: memory CD4+ T cells sorted from blood. Subset denoted: CD45RA-negative fraction. This sequence joins TRBV2 and TRBJ2-7; 7 bases agree with TRBD1. The CDR3 nucleotides read TGTGCCAGCCGGGACAGCACCCACGGCGAGCAGTACTTC. It is translated as CASRDSTHGEQYF.